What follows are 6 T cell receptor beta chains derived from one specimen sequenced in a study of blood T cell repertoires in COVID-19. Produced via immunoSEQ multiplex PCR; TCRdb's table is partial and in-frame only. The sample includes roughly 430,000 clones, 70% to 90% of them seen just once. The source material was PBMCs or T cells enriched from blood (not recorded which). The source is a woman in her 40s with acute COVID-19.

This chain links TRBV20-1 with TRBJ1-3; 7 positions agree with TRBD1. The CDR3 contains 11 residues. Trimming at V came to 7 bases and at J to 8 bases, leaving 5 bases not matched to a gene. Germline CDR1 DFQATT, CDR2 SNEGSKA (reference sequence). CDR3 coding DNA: TGCAGTGTTGGGACAGTAGACACCATATATTTT. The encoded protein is CSVGTVDTIYF.

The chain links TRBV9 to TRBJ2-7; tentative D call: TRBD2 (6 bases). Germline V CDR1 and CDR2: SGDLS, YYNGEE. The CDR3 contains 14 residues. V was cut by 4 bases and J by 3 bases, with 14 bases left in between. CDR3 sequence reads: CASSPDGGFYEQYF. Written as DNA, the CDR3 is TGTGCCAGCAGCCCAGATGGGGGGTTCTACGAGCAGTACTTC.

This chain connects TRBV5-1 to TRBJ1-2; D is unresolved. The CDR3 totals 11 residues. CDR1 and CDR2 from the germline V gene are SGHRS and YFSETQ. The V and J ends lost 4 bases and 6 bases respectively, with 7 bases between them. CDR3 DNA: TGCGCCAGCAGCCCCTCCGATGGCTACACCTTC. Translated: CASSPSDGYTF.

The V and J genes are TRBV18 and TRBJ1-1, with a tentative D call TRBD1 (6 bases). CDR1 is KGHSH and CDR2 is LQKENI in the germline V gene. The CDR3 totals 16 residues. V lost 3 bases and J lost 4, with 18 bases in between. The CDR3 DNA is TGTGCCAGCTCACCGCTACGATGGACAGCCCTCACTGAAGCTTTCTTT. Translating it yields CASSPLRWTALTEAFF.

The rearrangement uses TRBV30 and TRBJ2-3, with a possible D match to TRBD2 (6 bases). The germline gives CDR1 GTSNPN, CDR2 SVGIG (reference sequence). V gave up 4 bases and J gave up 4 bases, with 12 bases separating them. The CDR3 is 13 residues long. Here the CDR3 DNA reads TGTGCCTGGACACGCGGGGTCGCAGATACGCAGTATTTT. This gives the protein CAWTRGVADTQYF.

CDR3 sequence (DNA): TGTGCCAGCAGGCCTGGGGGACTGATCAATGAAAAACTGTTTTTT. Translation: CASRPGGLINEKLFF. The J gene is TRBJ1-4, the V gene TRBV6-5; possibly TRBD1 for D (5 bases). V was clipped by 6 bases and J by 5 bases, with 16 bases between them. The germline V gene encodes CDR1 MNHEY and CDR2 SVGAGI. The CDR3 is made up of 15 amino acids.